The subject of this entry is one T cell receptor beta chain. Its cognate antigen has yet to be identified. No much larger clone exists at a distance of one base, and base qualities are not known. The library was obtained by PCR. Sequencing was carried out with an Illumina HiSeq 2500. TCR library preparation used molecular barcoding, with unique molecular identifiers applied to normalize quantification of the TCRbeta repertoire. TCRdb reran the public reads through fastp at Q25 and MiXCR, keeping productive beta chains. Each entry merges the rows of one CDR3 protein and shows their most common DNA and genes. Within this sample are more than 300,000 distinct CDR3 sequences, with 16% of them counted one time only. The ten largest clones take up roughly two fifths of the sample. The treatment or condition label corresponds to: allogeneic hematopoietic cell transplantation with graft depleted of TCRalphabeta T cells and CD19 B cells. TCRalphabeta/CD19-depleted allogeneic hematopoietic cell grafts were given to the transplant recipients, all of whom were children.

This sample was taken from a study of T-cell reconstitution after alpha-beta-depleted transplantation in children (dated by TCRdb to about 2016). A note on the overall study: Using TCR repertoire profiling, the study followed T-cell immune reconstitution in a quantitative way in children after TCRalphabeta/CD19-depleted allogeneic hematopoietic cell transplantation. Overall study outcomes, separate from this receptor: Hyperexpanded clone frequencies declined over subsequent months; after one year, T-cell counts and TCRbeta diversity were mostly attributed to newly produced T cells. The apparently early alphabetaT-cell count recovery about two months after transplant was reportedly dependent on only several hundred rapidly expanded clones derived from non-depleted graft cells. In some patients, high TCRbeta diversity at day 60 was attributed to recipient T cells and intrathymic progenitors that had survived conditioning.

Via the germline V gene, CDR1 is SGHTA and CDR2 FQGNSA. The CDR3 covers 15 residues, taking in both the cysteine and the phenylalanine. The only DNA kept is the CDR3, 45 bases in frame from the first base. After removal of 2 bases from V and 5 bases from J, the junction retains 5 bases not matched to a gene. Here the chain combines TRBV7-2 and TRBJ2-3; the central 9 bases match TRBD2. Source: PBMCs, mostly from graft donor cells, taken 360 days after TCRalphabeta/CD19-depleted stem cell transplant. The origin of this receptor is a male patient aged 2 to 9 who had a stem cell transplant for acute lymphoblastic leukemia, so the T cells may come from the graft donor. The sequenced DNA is TGTGCCAGCAGCTTAAGCCTAGCGGGAATAGATACGCAGTATTTT. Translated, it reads CASSLSLAGIDTQYF.